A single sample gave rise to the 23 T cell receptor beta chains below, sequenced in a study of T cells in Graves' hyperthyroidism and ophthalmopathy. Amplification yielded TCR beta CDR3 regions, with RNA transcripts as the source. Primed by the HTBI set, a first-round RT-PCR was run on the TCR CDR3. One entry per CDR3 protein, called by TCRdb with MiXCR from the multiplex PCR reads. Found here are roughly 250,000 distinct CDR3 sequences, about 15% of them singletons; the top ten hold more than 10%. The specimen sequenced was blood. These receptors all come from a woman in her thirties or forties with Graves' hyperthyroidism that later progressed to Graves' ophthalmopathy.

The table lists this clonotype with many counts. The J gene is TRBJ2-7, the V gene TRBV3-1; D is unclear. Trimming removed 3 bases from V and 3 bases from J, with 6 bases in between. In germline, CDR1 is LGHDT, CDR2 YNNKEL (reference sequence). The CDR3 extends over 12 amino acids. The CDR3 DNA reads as TGTGCCAGCAGCCAGACCTACTACGAGCAGTACTTC. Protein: CASSQTYYEQYF.

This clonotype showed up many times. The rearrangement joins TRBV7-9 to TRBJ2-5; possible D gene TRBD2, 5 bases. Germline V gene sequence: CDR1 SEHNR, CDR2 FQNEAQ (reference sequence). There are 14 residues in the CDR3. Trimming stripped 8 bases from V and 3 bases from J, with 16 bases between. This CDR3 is CASYGVGVEETQYF. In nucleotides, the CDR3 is TGTGCCAGCTACGGGGTCGGGGTTGAAGAGACCCAGTACTTC. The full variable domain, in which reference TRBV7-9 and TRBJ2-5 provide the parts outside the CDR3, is DTGVSQNPRHKITKRGQNVTFRCDPISEHNRLYWYRQTLGQGPEFLTYFQNEAQLEKSRLLSDRFSAERPKGSFSTLEIQRTEQGDSAMYLCASYGVGVEETQYFGPGTRLLVL.

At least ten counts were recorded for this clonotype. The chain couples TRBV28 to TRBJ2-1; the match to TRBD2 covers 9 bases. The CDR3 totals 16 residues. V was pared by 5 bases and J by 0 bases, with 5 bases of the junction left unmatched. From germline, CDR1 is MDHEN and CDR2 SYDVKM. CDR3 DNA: TGTGCCAGCAGTCCAGGAGCGGGGGGCTCCTACAATGAGCAGTTCTTC. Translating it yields CASSPGAGGSYNEQFF.

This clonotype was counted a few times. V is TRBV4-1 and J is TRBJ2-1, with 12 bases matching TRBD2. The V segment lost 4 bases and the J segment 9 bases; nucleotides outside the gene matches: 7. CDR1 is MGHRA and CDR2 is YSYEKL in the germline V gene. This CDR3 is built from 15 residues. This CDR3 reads CASSPRLAGVGEQFF. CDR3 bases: TGCGCCAGCAGCCCCCGACTAGCGGGAGTAGGTGAGCAGTTCTTC.

The DNA of the CDR3 is TGTGCCAGCAGCTTACAGGGCCGAGGCTACACCTTC. This sequence encodes CASSLQGRGYTF. The chain employs TRBV5-4 and TRBJ1-2, with a tentative D call TRBD1 (6 bases). This CDR3 spans 12 amino acids. Germline-derived CDR1 and CDR2 are SGHNT and YYREEE (reference sequence). With 2 bases removed from V and 8 bases from J, the gap between germline ends came to 10 bases. The whole variable domain, filled in from reference TRBV5-4 and TRBJ1-2, reads ETGVTQSPTHLIKTRGQQVTLRCSSQSGHNTVSWYQQALGQGPQFIFQYYREEENGRGNFPPRFSGLQFPNYSSELNVNALELDDSALYLCASSLQGRGYTFGSGTRLTVV.

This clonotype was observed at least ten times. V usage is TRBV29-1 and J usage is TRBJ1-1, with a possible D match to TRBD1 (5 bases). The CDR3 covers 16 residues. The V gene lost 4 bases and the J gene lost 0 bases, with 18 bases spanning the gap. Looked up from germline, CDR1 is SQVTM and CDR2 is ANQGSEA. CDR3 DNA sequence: TGCAGCGTTGCCCCACCGGGGGGGGGAATGAACACTGAAGCTTTCTTT. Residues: CSVAPPGGGMNTEAFF. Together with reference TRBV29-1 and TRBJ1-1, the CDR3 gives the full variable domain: SAVISQKPSRDICQRGTSLTIQCQVDSQVTMMFWYRQQPGQSLTLIATANQGSEATYESGFVIDKFPISRPNLTFSTLTVSNMSPEDSSIYLCSVAPPGGGMNTEAFFGQGTRLTVV.

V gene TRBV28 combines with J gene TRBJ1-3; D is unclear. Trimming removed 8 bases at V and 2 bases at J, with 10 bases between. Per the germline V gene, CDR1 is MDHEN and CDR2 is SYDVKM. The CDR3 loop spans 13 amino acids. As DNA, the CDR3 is TGTGCCAGCCTCGATCCAACTGGAAACACCATATATTTT. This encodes CASLDPTGNTIYF.

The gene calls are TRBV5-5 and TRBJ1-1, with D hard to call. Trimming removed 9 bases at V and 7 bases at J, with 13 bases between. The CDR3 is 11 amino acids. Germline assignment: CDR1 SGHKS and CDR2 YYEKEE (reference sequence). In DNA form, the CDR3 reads TGTGCCACTTCCCTCCTGGATGAAGCTTTCTTT. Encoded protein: CATSLLDEAFF. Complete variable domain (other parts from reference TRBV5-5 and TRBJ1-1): DAGVTQSPTHLIKTRGQQVTLRCSPISGHKSVSWYQQVLGQGPQFIFQYYEKEERGRGNFPDRFSARQFPNYSSELNVNALLLGDSALYLCATSLLDEAFFGQGTRLTVV.

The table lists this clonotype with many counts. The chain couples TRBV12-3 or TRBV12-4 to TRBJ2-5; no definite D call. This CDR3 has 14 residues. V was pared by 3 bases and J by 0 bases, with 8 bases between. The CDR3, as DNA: TGTGCCAGCAGTTTGAGGTGGGACCAAGAGACCCAGTACTTC. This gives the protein CASSLRWDQETQYF.

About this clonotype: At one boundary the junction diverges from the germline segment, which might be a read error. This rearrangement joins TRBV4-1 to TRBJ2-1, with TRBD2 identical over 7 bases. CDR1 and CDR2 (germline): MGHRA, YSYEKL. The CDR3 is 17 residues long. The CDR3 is CASRNILAGPRSNEQVF. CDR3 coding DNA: TGCGCCAGCAGGAATATATTAGCGGGCCCACGGTCGAATGAGCAGGTCTTC.

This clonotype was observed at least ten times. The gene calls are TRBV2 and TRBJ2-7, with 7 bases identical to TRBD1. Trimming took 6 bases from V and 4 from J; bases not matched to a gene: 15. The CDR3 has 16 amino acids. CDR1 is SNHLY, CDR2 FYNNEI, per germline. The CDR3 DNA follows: TGTGCCAGCAGAGAATTTCCGGGACAGTCGACATACGAGCAGTACTTC. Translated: CASREFPGQSTYEQYF.

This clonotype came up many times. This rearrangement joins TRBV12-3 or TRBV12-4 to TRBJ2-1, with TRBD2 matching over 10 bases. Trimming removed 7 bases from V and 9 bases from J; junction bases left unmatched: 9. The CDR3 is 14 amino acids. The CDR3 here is CASKKREGPVEQFF. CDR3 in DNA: TGTGCCAGCAAGAAGCGGGAGGGCCCCGTTGAGCAGTTCTTC.

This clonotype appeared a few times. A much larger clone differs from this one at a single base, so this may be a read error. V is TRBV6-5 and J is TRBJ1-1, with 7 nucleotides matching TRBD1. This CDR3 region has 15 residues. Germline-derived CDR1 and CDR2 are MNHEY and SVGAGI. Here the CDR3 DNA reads TGTGCCAGCAGTCTACAGGGGTCACGGGGGACTGAAACTTTCTTT. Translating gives CASSLQGSRGTETFF.

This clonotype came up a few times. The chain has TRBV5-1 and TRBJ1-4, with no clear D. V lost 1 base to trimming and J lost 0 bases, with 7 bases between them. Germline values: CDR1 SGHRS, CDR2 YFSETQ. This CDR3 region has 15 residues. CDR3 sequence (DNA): TGCGCCAGCAGCTTGATCCCGTCAACTAATGAAAAACTGTTTTTT. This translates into CASSLIPSTNEKLFF.

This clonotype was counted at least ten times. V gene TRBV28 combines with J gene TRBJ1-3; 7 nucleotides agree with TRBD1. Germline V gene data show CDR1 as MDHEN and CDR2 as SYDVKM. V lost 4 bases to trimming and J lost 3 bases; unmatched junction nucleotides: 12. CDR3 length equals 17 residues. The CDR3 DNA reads TGTGCCAGCAGTTCCTCAAGACAGGGCACCCTTGGAAACACCATATATTTT. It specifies CASSSSRQGTLGNTIYF.

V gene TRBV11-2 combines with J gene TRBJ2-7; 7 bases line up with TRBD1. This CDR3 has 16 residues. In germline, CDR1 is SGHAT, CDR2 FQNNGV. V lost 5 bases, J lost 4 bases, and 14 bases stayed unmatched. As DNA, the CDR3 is TGTGCCAGCAGCCCAATCCAAAGGGGGCCTGATTACGAGCAGTACTTC. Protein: CASSPIQRGPDYEQYF.

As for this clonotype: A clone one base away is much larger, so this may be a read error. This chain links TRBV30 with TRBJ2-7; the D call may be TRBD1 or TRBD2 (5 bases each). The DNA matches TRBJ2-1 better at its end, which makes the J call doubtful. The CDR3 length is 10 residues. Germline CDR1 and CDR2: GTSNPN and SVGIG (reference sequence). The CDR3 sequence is CAGGSYEQFF. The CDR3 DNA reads TGTGCCGGGGGATCCTACGAGCAGTTCTTC.

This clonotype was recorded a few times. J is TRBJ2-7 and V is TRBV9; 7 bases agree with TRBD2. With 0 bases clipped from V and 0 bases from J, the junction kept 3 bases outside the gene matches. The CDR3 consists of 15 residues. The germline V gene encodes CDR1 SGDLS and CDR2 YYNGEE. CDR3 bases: TGTGCCAGCAGCGTAGGCGGGAGCCTCTCCTACGAGCAGTACTTC. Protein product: CASSVGGSLSYEQYF.

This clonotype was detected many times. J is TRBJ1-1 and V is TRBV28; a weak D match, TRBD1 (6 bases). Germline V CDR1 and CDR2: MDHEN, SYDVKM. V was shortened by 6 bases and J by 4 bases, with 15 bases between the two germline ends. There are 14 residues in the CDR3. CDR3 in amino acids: CASSYGGQATEAFF. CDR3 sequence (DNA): TGTGCCAGCAGCTACGGGGGCCAGGCCACTGAAGCTTTCTTT.

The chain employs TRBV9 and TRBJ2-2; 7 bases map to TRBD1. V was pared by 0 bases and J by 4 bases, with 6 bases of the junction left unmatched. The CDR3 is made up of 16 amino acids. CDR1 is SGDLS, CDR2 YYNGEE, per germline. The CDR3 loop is CASSVGWTGPTGELFF. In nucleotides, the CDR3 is TGTGCCAGCAGCGTAGGGTGGACAGGTCCCACCGGGGAGCTGTTTTTT. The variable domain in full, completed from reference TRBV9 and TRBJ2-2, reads DSGVTQTPKHLITATGQRVTLRCSPRSGDLSVYWYQQSLDQGLQFLIQYYNGEERAKGNILERFSAQQFPDLHSELNLSSLELGDSALYFCASSVGWTGPTGELFFGEGSRLTVL.

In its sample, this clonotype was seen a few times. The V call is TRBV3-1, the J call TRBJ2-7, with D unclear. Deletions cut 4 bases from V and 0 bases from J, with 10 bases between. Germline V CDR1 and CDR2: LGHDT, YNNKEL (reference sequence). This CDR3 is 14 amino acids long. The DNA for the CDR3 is TGTGCCAGCAGCCGCCTCGTTAGCTCCTACGAGCAGTACTTC. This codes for CASSRLVSSYEQYF.

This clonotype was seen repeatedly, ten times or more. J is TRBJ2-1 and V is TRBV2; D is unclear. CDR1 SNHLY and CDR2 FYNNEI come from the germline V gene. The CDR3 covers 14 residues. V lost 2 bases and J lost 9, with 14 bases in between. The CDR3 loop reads CASSEMSRRSEQFF. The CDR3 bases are TGTGCCAGCAGTGAAATGTCGAGGCGGAGTGAGCAGTTCTTC.

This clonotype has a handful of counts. The CDR3 nucleotides are TGCGCCAGCAGCCAAGCTCCAGAACTAGCCTTAAACACCGGGGAGCTGTTTTTT. Protein: CASSQAPELALNTGELFF. V usage is TRBV4-1 and J usage is TRBJ2-2; possibly TRBD2 for D (6 bases). CDR3 length: 18 residues. V lost 1 base and J lost 2, with 17 bases in between. Looked up from germline, CDR1 is MGHRA and CDR2 is YSYEKL.